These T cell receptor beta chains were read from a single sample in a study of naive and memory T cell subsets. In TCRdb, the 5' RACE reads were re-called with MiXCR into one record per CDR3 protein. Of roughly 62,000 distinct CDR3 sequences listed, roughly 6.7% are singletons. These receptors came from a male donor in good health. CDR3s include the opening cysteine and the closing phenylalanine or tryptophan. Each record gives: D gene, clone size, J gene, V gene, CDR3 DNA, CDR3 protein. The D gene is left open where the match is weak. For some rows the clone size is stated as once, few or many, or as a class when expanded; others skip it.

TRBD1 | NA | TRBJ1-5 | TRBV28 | TGTGCCAGCAGTTTATACCTGACAGGGCTGAATAGCAATCAGCCCCAGCATTTT | CASSLYLTGLNSNQPQHF
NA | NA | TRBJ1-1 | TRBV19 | TGTGCCAGTAGTATAGTTTACAGGGTATTCACTGAAGCTTTCTTT | CASSIVYRVFTEAFF
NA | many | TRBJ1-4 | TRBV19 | TGTGCCAGTAGGACAGGAGCCAATCCAACTAATGAAAAACTGTTTTTT | CASRTGANPTNEKLFF
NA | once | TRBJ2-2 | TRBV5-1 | TGCGCCAGCAGCCTCTACGGGGCGGGGGCGAACATCGGGGAGCTGTTTTTT | CASSLYGAGANIGELFF
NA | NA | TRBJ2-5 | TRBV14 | TGTGCCAGCAGTCCATGGCAGGAACAAGAGACCCAGTACTTC | CASSPWQEQETQYF
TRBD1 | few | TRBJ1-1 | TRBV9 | TGTGCCAGCAGCGCCGGGACAGGAGGAAACACTGAAGCTTTCTTT | CASSAGTGGNTEAFF
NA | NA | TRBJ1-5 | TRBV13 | TGTGCCAGCAGCTTAGGAGGATCGTGGCAGCCCCAGCATTTT | CASSLGGSWQPQHF
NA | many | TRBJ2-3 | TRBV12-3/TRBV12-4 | TGTGCCAGCAGTCCTGAGTACACCACAGATACGCAGTATTTT | CASSPEYTTDTQYF
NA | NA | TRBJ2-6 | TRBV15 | TGTGCCACCAGCAGAGCTAAGGGCTCTGGGGCCAACGTCCTGACTTTC | CATSRAKGSGANVLTF
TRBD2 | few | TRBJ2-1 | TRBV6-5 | TGTGCCAGCAGGAGCGGACTAGCGGGGCCCCTCAATGAGCAGTTCTTC | CASRSGLAGPLNEQFF
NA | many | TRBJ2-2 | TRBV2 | TGTGCCAGCAGTGAAATGCCCGCGAGGAACACCGGGGAGCTGTTTTTT | CASSEMPARNTGELFF
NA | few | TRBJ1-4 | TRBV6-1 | TGTGCCAGCAGTGAAGCTCGCTCGGGACGTACGAATGAAAAACTGTTTTTT | CASSEARSGRTNEKLFF
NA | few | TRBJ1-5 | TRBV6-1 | TGTGCCAGCAGTCCAAACGGGGGTAGGGCGTATAGCAATCAGCCCCAGCATTTT | CASSPNGGRAYSNQPQHF
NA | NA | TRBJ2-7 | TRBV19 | TGTGCCAGTAGTACCTCAGACAGCTACTATGAGCAGTACTTC | CASSTSDSYYEQYF
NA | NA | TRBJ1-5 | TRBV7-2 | TGTGCCAGCAGCTTGGAGGGGGGCGAGGGTCAGCCCCAGCATTTT | CASSLEGGEGQPQHF
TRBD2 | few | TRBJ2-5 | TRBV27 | TGTGCCAGCAGTTCAGCGGGGGCGACCCAAGAGACCCAGTACTTC | CASSSAGATQETQYF
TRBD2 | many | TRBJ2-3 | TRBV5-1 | TGCGCCAGCAGCTTCGGCGGGGGGGGGTTCGATACGCAGTATTTT | CASSFGGGGFDTQYF
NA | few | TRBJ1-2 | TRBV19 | TGTGCCAGTAGTAGGACGGAAAACTATGGCTACACCTTC | CASSRTENYGYTF
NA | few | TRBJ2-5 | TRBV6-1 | TGTGCCAGCAGTGAAGCTCGACTTACTGGCGAGACCCAGTACTTC | CASSEARLTGETQYF
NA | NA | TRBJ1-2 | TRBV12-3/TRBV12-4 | TGTGCCAGTATTTCCCGGGACCTATGGGACTATGGCTACACCTTC | CASISRDLWDYGYTF
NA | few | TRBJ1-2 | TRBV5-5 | TGTGCCAGCAGCTTGAGTAGTTTGGCCCCCTATGGCTACACCTTC | CASSLSSLAPYGYTF
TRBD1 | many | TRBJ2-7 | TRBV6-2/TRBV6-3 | TGTGCCAGCACTTTGACCGGGACAGGGGCCTACGAGCAGTACTTC | CASTLTGTGAYEQYF
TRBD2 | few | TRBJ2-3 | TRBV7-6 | TGTGCCAGCAGTTCCCAGCGGGAGCAGTGGGATACGCAGTATTTT | CASSSQREQWDTQYF
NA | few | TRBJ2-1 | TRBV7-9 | TGTGCCAGCAGCTCTCCCTCGCGGCAGGCCTCCTACAATGAGCAGTTCTTC | CASSSPSRQASYNEQFF
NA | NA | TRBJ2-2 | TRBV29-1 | TGCAGCGTTGTCAACACCGGGGAGCTGTTTTTT | CSVVNTGELFF
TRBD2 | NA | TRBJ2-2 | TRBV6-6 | TGTGCCAGCAGTTATGCGGGACTAGTGGGAACCGGGGAGCTGTTTTTT | CASSYAGLVGTGELFF
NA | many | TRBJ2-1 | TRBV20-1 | TGCAGTGCTAGACGGAGTCCTAACAATGAGCAGTTCTTC | CSARRSPNNEQFF
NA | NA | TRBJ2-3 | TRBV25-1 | TGTGCCAGCACCCGAGCGGCAAGCACAGATACGCAGTATTTT | CASTRAASTDTQYF
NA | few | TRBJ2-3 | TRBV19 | TGTGCCAGTAGTATCACGGCCTCCCCCCTCGGAGATACGCAGTATTTT | CASSITASPLGDTQYF
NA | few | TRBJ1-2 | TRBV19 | TGTGCCAGTAGTCCGTCCCTGGGGCACTATGGCTACACCTTC | CASSPSLGHYGYTF
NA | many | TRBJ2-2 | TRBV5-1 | TGCGCCAGCAGCTTGACCTCATCTACTAGCACCGGGGAGCTGTTTTTT | CASSLTSSTSTGELFF
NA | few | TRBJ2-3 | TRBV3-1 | TGTGCCAGCAGCCAAGATGTACTTCCTACGCAGTATTTT | CASSQDVLPTQYF
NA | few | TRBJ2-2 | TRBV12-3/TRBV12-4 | TGTGCCAGCAGTTCCCAGGGAGATACCGGGGAGCTGTTTTTT | CASSSQGDTGELFF
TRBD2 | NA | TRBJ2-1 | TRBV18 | TGTGCCAGCTCGACGGCGGCGGGAGGGGGATACAATGAGCAGTTCTTC | CASSTAAGGGYNEQFF
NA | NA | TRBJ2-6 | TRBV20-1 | TGCAGTGCTAGTGCGCCTACCCAACAGGGAAGACTTCTCTTTTCTGGGGCCAACGTCCTGACTTTC | CSASAPTQQGRLLFSGANVLTF
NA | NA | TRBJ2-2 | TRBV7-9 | TGTGCCAGCAGCTTCGGCAGGGGTAGCACCGGGGAGCTGTTTTTT | CASSFGRGSTGELFF
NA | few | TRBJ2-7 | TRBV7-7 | TGTGCCAGCAGCTTAGATTGGAGCTCCTACGAGCAGTACTTC | CASSLDWSSYEQYF
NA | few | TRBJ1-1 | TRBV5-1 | TGCGCCAGCAGCTTTGGAGGGACCCCGAACACTGAAGCTTTCTTT | CASSFGGTPNTEAFF
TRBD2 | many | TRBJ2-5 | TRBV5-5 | TGTGCCAGCAGCGGCACTAGCGGGATGAGAGAGACCCAGTACTTC | CASSGTSGMRETQYF
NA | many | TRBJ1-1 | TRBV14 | TGTGCCAGCAGCCAACTTACAACACAGAACACTGAAGCTTTCTTT | CASSQLTTQNTEAFF
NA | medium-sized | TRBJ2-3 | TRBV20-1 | TGCAGTGCTAGAGACGACACGGACACAGATACGCAGTATTTT | CSARDDTDTDTQYF
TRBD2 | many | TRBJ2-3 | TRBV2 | TGTGCCAGCAGTGAAAGGGGGACTAGCGGGCCCACAGATACGCAGTATTTT | CASSERGTSGPTDTQYF
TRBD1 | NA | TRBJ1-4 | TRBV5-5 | TGTGCCAGCAGCTTGGTGCCCGGACAGGGGAATGAAAAACTGTTTTTT | CASSLVPGQGNEKLFF
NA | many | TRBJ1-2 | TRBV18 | TGTGCCAGCTCACCGCCGGGACACCCTGAGGGCTACACCTTC | CASSPPGHPEGYTF
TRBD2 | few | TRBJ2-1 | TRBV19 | TGTGCCAGTAACCGGGGACTAGCGATTATTGGTGAGCAGTTCTTC | CASNRGLAIIGEQFF
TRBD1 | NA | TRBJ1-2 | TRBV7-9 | TGTGCCAGCAGCTCCCGAACGACAGGGGCCGGCTACACCTTC | CASSSRTTGAGYTF
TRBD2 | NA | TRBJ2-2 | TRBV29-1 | TGCAGCGTTGTTTTGGCTAGCGGGGGGGCAAGCACCGGGGAGCTGTTTTTT | CSVVLASGGASTGELFF
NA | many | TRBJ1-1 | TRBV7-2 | TGTGCCAGCAGCCCCCGGACAATCAGAAACACTGAAGCTTTCTTT | CASSPRTIRNTEAFF
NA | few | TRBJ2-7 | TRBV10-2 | TGCGCCAGCTCTGCTAGCGCCGTATCCTACGAGCAGTACTTC | CASSASAVSYEQYF
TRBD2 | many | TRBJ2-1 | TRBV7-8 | TGTGCCAGCAGCTTAGCGCAGGGCACTAGCGGGAGTCTCCACAATGAGCAGTTCTTC | CASSLAQGTSGSLHNEQFF
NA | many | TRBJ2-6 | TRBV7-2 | TGTGCCAGCAGCTTGGCTACACCCTACTCTGGGGCCAACGTCCTGACTTTC | CASSLATPYSGANVLTF
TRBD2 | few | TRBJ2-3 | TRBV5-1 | TGCGCCAGCAGCACCCACAGAAGCGGGGGGCCCAAGGATACGCAGTATTTT | CASSTHRSGGPKDTQYF
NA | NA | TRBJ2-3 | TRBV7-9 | TGTGCCAGCAGCTCAATCGGGCATCCCGATACGCAGTATTTT | CASSSIGHPDTQYF
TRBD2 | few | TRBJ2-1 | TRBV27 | TGTGCCAGCAGTTTGATAGCGGGGGGGTTATACAATGAGCAGTTCTTC | CASSLIAGGLYNEQFF
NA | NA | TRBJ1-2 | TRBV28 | TGTGCCAGCAGCCCAACATATAACTATGGCTACACCTTC | CASSPTYNYGYTF
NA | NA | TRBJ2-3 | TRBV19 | TGTGCCAGTAGTATAGGTCCGAGTTGGGGGACAGATACGCAGTATTTT | CASSIGPSWGTDTQYF
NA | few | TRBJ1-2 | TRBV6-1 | TGTGCCAGCAGTGAGCCGACCAGGGATAGGGGTTTGTATGGCTACACCTTC | CASSEPTRDRGLYGYTF
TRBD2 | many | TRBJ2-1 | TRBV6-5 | TGTGCCAGCAGCTGGACTAGCGGCTATACTGCTTACAATGAGCAGTTCTTC | CASSWTSGYTAYNEQFF
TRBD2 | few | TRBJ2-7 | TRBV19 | TGTGCCAGTAGTATATTCGGGAGGCCGTTCTACGAGCAGTACTTC | CASSIFGRPFYEQYF